The source of this TCR beta chain is a study of T cell responses to AZD1222 COVID-19 vaccine (dated by TCRdb to about 2021). A note on the overall study: A total of about 240 trial participants underwent TCR sequencing, of whom 200 to 220 received two doses of AZD1222 and about 25 received two doses of the MenACWY control vaccine. Enrollment into the trials was organized by age into subgroups of 18-55, 56-69 and 70-plus years, and those subgroups contained approximately 160, 26 and 62 TCR-sequenced participants, respectively. The paper's findings and limits, for the study overall: The whole spike protein was spanned by vaccine-associated CD4 TCRs, and dominant responses were seen in regions 160-218 and 743-854. Conclusions about previously exposed vaccinees are limited, since just five or six AZD1222 recipients were seropositive for SARS-CoV-2 at baseline. Most participants were white British and females outnumbered males, and the authors suggested that clonal diversity may have been underestimated. No day 14 peak-response samples were available, so repertoires were characterized only after the peak T cell response. In the small 56-69-year group, the increase in depth fell short of significance, most likely because of low power. Spike-specific TCR breadth and depth rose significantly after two AZD1222 doses compared with day 0 and with MenACWY recipients. Reportedly, close to half of the unique spike-specific TCRs recognized epitopes lying outside the regions that are mutated in the B.1.351 and B.1.1.7 variants.

This specimen's time point label, per the study, means: baseline before first vaccination. What this sample's treatment or condition label stands for: meningococcal conjugate vaccine given as trial control. Vaccinee samples were obtained from the UK trials COV001 and COV002, which included a single-blind randomized controlled phase 2/3 trial of AZD1222 (ChAdOx1 nCoV-19) in healthy adults. Trial participant PBMC samples were collected at day 0 and day 28 after the second dose for TCRbeta chain sequencing. Remarks on this clone: No cognate antigen has been identified for it. Per-nucleotide qualities are absent, and no much larger clonotype sits a single base away.

Counted from cysteine to phenylalanine, this CDR3 has 15 amino acids. CDR3 DNA is the only sequence kept; it has 45 bases, read in frame from the first base. Here V drops 6 bases and J drops 6 bases, and the junction holds 7 bases not matched to any gene. The germline V gene provides CDR1 ENHRY and CDR2 SYGVKD. The CDR3 regions of human TCRbeta chains were analyzed by immunosequencing. In the paper's pipeline: TCRs in the repertoires were matched against a reference library of SARS-CoV-2-specific TCRs that had been generated with the MIRA antigen-specificity platform. Breadth was defined as the fraction of unique TCRs that were SARS-CoV-2-associated. Depth was defined as the fraction of total T cells that were SARS-CoV-2-associated. Using the MIRA data, each spike-specific TCR was assigned both to the spike region to which the TCR was reactive and to a CD4 or CD8 class. Log10-transformed breadth and depth values were compared by one-way ANOVA with Sidak's multiple comparisons tests. What TCRdb holds here is the immuneACCESS table cut down to in-frame rearrangements. Part of the clones is not present; checked against another copy, under half of the missing clones reflect an unresolved V gene, and the others are unexplained. D and trimming were read from the DNA, whereas the V and J calls and clone size are those reported in that table. This sample comprises more than 95,000 clones, around 89% of them detected only once. Around 10% of the sample comes from the top ten.

Rearrangement joined TRBV10-3 to TRBJ2-3, with 12 middle bases fitting TRBD2. This specimen was peripheral blood, taken on day 0 of MenACWY control vaccination. The clonotype originates from an adult in good health. The CDR3 protein: CAISPGLAGWDTQYF. The nucleotide sequence is given as TGTGCCATCAGCCCCGGACTAGCGGGATGGGATACGCAGTATTTT.